This TCR beta chain was sequenced in a study of identical twins. Notes on the study in general: The study found weaker excess twin sharing in beta out-of-frame sequences. For monozygotic twins, models underestimated out-of-frame TCR alpha sharing.

Germline V gene lookup returns CDR1 SGHAT and CDR2 FQNNGV. The junction had 4 bases not matched to a gene; V was cut back by 6 bases and J by 2 bases. There are 15 residues in the CDR3. Each CDR3 protein is one row after TCRdb ran MiXCR on the 5' RACE reads. The sample holds about 500,000 distinct CDR3 sequences, roughly an eighth seen once. Turning to this clonotype: Its antigen is not identified.

The data were also submitted as part of a second study, on yellow fever vaccine responses in identical twins.

The V and J genes are TRBV11-2 and TRBJ2-5; 12 positions agree with TRBD2. The clonotype comes from a woman in her late teens or twenties in good health. The source material was CD4+ T cells sorted from blood. The CDR3 DNA sequence: TGTGCCAGCAGTGGACTAGCGGGGCATCAAGAGACCCAGTACTTC. This encodes CASSGLAGHQETQYF.